This TCR beta chain was recovered during a study of control samples from healthy donors and cancer patients. The method was immunoSEQ multiplex PCR; TCRdb's version includes in-frame clones alone and lacks a portion of them. The table shows around 18,000 clones, with 70% to 90% occurring only once. V was clipped by 6 bases and J by 4 bases, with 12 bases between them. Germline CDR1 reads MNHEY; CDR2 reads SMNVEV (reference sequence). This CDR3 spans 13 amino acids. What was sequenced was PBMCs. The TCR sequence derives from a woman in her 70s with colorectal cancer. This chain joins TRBV27 and TRBJ1-2, with D possibly being TRBD1 (5 bases). The DNA for the CDR3 is TGTGCCAGCAGCCCCCGGGGACCCTATGGCTACACCTTC. Residues: CASSPRGPYGYTF.